This TCR beta chain was identified in a study of identical twins. There are 15 residues in the CDR3. V shed 4 bases, J shed 7 bases, and the junction held 8 bases outside the gene matches. CDR1 and CDR2 from the germline V gene are SGHKS and YYEKEE (reference sequence). After template switching added a universal primer site, the resulting cDNA carried unique molecular identifiers. TCRdb ran MiXCR on the 5' RACE reads and lists one entry per CDR3 protein. The sample records roughly 770,000 distinct CDR3 sequences, about 20% being singletons. This same sample was also taken into another study, of T cells expressing NK-cell markers.

This TCR derives from a woman younger than 30 in good health. Source material: PBMCs. The chain joins TRBV5-5 to TRBJ2-2; 9 nucleotides match TRBD1. CDR3 amino acids: CASSADRGLYGELFF. Written as DNA, the CDR3 is TGTGCCAGCAGCGCCGACAGGGGGTTGTACGGGGAGCTGTTTTTT.